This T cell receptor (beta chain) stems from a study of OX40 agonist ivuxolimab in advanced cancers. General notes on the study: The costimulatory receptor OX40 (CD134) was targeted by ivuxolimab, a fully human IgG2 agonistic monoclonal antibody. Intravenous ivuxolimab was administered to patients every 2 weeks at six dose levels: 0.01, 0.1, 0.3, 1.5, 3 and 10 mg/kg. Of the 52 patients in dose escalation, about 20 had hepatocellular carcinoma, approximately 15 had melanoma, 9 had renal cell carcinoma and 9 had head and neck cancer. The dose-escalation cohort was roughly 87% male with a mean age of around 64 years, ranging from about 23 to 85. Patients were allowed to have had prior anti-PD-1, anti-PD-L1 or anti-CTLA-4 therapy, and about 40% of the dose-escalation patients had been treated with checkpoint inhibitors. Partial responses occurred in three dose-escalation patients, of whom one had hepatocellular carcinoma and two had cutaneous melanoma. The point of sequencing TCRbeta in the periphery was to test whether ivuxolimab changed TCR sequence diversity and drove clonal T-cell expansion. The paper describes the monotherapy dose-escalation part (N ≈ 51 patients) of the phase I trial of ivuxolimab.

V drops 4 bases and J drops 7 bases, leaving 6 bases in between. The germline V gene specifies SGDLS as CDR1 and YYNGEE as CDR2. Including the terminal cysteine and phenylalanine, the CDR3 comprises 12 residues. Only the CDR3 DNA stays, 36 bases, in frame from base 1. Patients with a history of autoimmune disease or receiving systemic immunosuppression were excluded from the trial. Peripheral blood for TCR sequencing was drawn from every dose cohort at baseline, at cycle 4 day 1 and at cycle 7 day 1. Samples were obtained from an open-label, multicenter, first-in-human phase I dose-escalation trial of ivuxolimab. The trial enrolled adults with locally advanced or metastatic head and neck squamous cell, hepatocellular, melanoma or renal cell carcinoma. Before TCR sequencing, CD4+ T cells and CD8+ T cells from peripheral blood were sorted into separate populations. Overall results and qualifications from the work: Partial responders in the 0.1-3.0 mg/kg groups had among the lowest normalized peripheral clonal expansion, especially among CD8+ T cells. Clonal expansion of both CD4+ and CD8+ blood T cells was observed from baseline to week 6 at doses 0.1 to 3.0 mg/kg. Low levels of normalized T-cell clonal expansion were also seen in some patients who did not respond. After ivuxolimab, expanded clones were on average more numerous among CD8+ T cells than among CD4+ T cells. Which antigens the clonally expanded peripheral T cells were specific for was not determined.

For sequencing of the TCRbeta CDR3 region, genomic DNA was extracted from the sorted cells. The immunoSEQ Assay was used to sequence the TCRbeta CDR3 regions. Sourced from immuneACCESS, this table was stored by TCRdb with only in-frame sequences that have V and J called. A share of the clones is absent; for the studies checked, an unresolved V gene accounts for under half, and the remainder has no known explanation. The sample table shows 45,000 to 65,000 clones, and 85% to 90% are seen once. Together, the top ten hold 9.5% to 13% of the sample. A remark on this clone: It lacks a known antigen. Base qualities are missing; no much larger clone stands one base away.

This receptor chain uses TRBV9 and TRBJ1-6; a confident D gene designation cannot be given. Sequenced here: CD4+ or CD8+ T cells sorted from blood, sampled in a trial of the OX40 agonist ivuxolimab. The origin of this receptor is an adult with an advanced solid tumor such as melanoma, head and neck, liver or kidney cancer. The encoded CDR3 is CASSTVNSPLHF. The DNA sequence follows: TGTGCCAGCAGCACAGTCAATTCACCCCTCCACTTT.